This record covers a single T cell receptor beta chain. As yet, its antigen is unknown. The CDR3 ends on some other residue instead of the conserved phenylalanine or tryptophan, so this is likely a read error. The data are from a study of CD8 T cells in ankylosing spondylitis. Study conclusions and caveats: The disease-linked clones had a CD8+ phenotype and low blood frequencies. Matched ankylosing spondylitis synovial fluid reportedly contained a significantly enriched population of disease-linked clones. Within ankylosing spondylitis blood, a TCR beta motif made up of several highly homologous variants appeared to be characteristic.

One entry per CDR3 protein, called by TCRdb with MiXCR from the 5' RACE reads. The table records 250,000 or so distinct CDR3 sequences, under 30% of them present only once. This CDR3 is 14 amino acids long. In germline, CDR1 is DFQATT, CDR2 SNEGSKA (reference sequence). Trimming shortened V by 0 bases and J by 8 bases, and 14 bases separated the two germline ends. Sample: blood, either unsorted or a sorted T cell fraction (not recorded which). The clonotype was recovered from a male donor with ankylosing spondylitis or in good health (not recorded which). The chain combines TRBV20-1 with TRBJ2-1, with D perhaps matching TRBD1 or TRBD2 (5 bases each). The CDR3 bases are TGCAGTGCTAGAGAGGGGACCCTGTCCGATGAGCAGTTCATC. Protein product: CSAREGTLSDEQFI.